A selection of T cell receptor beta chains follows, all from one sample in a study of regulatory T cells in long-lasting Graves disease. From the multiplex PCR reads, TCRdb called clonotypes with MiXCR, one entry per CDR3 protein. Of 400,000 to 500,000 distinct CDR3 sequences listed, 12% to 15% are singletons. The same data also contributed to another study, on T cells in Graves' hyperthyroidism and ophthalmopathy.

The sequencing here drew on peripheral blood mononuclear cells (PBMCs), taken at new diagnosis, from a patient treated with antithyroid drugs. The receptors were sampled from a woman aged 45-65 years with Graves disease. CDR3s include the opening cysteine and the closing phenylalanine or tryptophan. Each record gives: D gene, J gene, V gene, CDR3 length, clone size, CDR3 protein, CDR3 DNA. D genes are given only for firm matches. Clone size, where shown, is once, few, many, or a class for clones that have expanded.

D: .; J: TRBJ2-1; V: TRBV5-1; length: 13; size: .; CDR3: CASSFGEFNEQFF; DNA: TGCGCCAGCAGCTTCGGAGAGTTCAATGAGCAGTTCTTC
D: TRBD1; J: TRBJ2-2; V: TRBV24-1; length: 16; size: .; CDR3: CATSDSDRGDTGELFF; DNA: TGTGCCACCAGTGATTCCGACAGGGGGGACACCGGGGAGCTGTTTTTT
D: TRBD2; J: TRBJ2-2; V: TRBV5-1; length: 15; size: few; CDR3: CASSLLAGAPGELFF; DNA: TGCGCCAGCAGCCTTCTAGCGGGAGCCCCCGGGGAGCTGTTTTTT
D: .; J: TRBJ2-1; V: TRBV5-8; length: 15; size: .; CDR3: CASSLGPTGYNEQFF; DNA: TGTGCCAGCAGCTTAGGACCCACGGGCTACAATGAGCAGTTCTTC
D: TRBD1; J: TRBJ2-1; V: TRBV5-1; length: 16; size: many; CDR3: CASSFFTGGSQWEQFF; DNA: TGCGCCAGCAGCTTCTTCACAGGGGGATCACAATGGGAGCAGTTCTTC
D: .; J: TRBJ1-2; V: TRBV6-1; length: 12; size: .; CDR3: CASSQQGFGYTF; DNA: TGTGCCAGCAGCCAACAGGGTTTCGGCTACACCTTC
D: .; J: TRBJ1-2; V: TRBV5-1; length: 13; size: many; CDR3: CASSPLSNYGYTF; DNA: TGCGCCAGCTCCCCTCTTTCTAACTATGGCTACACCTTC
D: .; J: TRBJ2-2; V: TRBV5-1; length: 14; size: many; CDR3: CASSPEAHTGELFF; DNA: TGCGCCAGCAGCCCGGAGGCACACACCGGGGAGCTGTTTTTT
D: .; J: TRBJ2-7; V: TRBV7-6; length: 16; size: few; CDR3: CASSSGVAGGNYEQYF; DNA: TGTGCCAGCAGCTCAGGAGTGGCAGGCGGAAACTACGAGCAGTACTTC
D: TRBD1; J: TRBJ1-2; V: TRBV5-1; length: 14; size: .; CDR3: CASSPGTGLYGYTF; DNA: TGTGCCAGCAGCCCAGGGACAGGGCTCTATGGCTACACCTTC
D: .; J: TRBJ2-1; V: TRBV18; length: 15; size: few; CDR3: CASSLPSRDGNEQFF; DNA: TGTGCCAGCTCACTGCCGTCCCGGGACGGGAATGAGCAGTTCTTC
D: TRBD2; J: TRBJ2-4; V: TRBV20-1; length: 16; size: many; CDR3: CSASSGRVSAKNIQYF; DNA: TGCAGTGCGTCTAGCGGGAGGGTGTCTGCCAAAAACATTCAGTACTTC
D: TRBD2; J: TRBJ2-7; V: TRBV5-5; length: 17; size: .; CDR3: CASSRGLFLAGPYEQYF; DNA: TGTGCCAGCAGCCGGGGCCTGTTCCTAGCGGGACCCTACGAGCAGTACTTC
D: .; J: TRBJ1-1; V: TRBV11-2; length: 17; size: .; CDR3: CASSERGGLSSQAEAFF; DNA: TGTGCCAGCAGCGAAAGAGGGGGGTTAAGTTCTCAGGCTGAAGCTTTCTTT
D: .; J: TRBJ2-5; V: TRBV28; length: 13; size: many; CDR3: CASSFSVKETQYF; DNA: TGTGCCAGCAGTTTCTCTGTAAAAGAGACCCAGTACTTC
D: .; J: TRBJ2-2; V: TRBV24-1; length: 16; size: many; CDR3: CATSAPGQVNTGELFF; DNA: TGTGCCACCAGTGCCCCCGGACAAGTAAACACCGGGGAGCTGTTTTTT
D: .; J: TRBJ2-7; V: TRBV2; length: 13; size: few; CDR3: CASSGQEGYEQYF; DNA: TGTGCCAGCAGTGGACAGGAAGGTTACGAGCAGTACTTC
D: TRBD2; J: TRBJ2-1; V: TRBV28; length: 17; size: many; CDR3: CASSLPILAGASNEQFF; DNA: TGTGCCAGCAGTTTACCGATACTAGCGGGAGCAAGCAATGAGCAGTTCTTC
D: TRBD2; J: TRBJ2-7; V: TRBV28; length: 16; size: many; CDR3: CASSFYLAGSSYEQYF; DNA: TGTGCCAGCAGTTTCTACCTAGCGGGCAGCTCCTACGAGCAGTACTTC
D: TRBD1; J: TRBJ2-1; V: TRBV3-1; length: 16; size: many; CDR3: CASSQTDRQLSDEQFF; DNA: TGTGCCAGCAGCCAAACGGACAGGCAACTGAGTGATGAGCAGTTCTTC
D: .; J: TRBJ2-1; V: TRBV7-9; length: 13; size: many; CDR3: CASTPLYSNEQFF; DNA: TGTGCCAGCACCCCGTTATACTCCAATGAGCAGTTCTTC
D: TRBD2; J: TRBJ2-1; V: TRBV5-6; length: 18; size: few; CDR3: CASSFGLAGAPAQREQFF; DNA: TGTGCCAGCAGCTTCGGGCTAGCGGGAGCCCCTGCCCAGCGTGAGCAGTTCTTC
D: .; J: TRBJ2-5; V: TRBV7-9; length: 14; size: .; CDR3: CASSTRQAQETQYF; DNA: TGTGCCAGCAGCACCAGACAGGCACAAGAGACCCAGTACTTC
D: .; J: TRBJ2-3; V: TRBV6-1; length: 14; size: .; CDR3: CASERVDSPDTQYF; DNA: TGTGCCAGCGAAAGGGTTGACAGCCCAGATACGCAGTATTTT
D: .; J: TRBJ1-5; V: TRBV2; length: 14; size: .; CDR3: CASSELYSNQPQHF; DNA: TGTGCCAGCAGTGAACTTTATAGCAATCAGCCCCAGCATTTT
D: .; J: TRBJ2-1; V: TRBV12-3/TRBV12-4; length: 17; size: many; CDR3: CASSFSAGAGEGNEQFF; DNA: TGTGCCAGCAGTTTCTCGGCAGGGGCGGGAGAGGGTAATGAGCAGTTCTTC
D: .; J: TRBJ1-2; V: TRBV3-1; length: 14; size: .; CDR3: CASSPGGANYGYTF; DNA: TGTGCCAGCAGCCCGGGGGGGGCTAACTATGGCTACACCTTC
D: .; J: TRBJ2-3; V: TRBV5-1; length: 14; size: many; CDR3: CASSLARATDTQYF; DNA: TGCGCCAGCAGCTTGGCCAGGGCCACAGATACGCAGTATTTT
D: TRBD1; J: TRBJ2-7; V: TRBV11-2; length: 14; size: many; CDR3: CASSPGTGVREQYF; DNA: TGTGCCAGCAGCCCTGGGACAGGGGTACGGGAGCAGTACTTC
D: TRBD2; J: TRBJ2-3; V: TRBV2; length: 16; size: .; CDR3: CASSEMLAGSTDTQYF; DNA: TGTGCCAGCAGTGAAATGCTAGCGGGGAGCACAGATACGCAGTATTTT
D: .; J: TRBJ2-1; V: TRBV9; length: 17; size: few; CDR3: CASSGDKTGGGHAEQFF; DNA: TGTGCCAGCAGCGGGGACAAAACGGGCGGGGGCCACGCTGAGCAGTTCTTC
D: .; J: TRBJ2-3; V: TRBV7-8; length: 15; size: many; CDR3: CASSPPRLGTDTQYF; DNA: TGTGCCAGCAGCCCGCCACGGCTAGGCACAGATACGCAGTATTTT
D: TRBD2; J: TRBJ2-7; V: TRBV7-9; length: 14; size: many; CDR3: CASSPGLAGPEQYF; DNA: TGTGCCAGCAGCCCCGGACTAGCGGGACCCGAGCAGTACTTC
D: TRBD1; J: TRBJ2-2; V: TRBV11-2; length: 17; size: few; CDR3: CASSVESQGPNTGELFF; DNA: TGTGCCAGCAGCGTCGAATCACAGGGGCCCAACACCGGGGAGCTGTTTTTT
D: TRBD2; J: TRBJ2-2; V: TRBV7-7; length: 17; size: many; CDR3: CASSPLGGIPNTGELFF; DNA: TGTGCCAGCAGTCCCCTGGGGGGGATCCCGAACACCGGGGAGCTGTTTTTT